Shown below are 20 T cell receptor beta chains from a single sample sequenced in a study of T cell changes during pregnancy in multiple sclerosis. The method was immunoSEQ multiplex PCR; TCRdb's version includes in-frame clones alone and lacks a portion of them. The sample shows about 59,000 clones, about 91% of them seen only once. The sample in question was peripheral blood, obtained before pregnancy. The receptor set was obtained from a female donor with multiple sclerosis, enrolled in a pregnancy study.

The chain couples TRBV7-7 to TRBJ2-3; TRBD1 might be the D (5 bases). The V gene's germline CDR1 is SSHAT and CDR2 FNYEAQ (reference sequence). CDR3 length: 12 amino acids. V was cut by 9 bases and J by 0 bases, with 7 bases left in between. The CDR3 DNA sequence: TGTGCCAGAGGGGTTAGCACAGATACGCAGTATTTT. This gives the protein CARGVSTDTQYF.

The CDR3 bases are TGCGCCAGCAGCCGGAGCGCAGGGGGACACACTGAAGCTTTCTTT. As protein: CASSRSAGGHTEAFF. The chain is built from TRBV4-3 and TRBJ1-1; the match to TRBD1 covers 7 bases. The CDR3 extends over 15 amino acids. Germline-derived CDR1 and CDR2 are LGHNA and YSLEER. Trimming cost V 4 bases and J 3 bases; bases outside gene matches: 8.

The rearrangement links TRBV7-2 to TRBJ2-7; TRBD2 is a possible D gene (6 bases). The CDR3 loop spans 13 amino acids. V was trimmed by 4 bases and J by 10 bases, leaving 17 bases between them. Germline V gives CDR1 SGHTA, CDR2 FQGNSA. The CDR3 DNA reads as TGTGCCAGCAGCTCTAACCAAGCGGGTCTTCAGTACTTC. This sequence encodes CASSSNQAGLQYF.

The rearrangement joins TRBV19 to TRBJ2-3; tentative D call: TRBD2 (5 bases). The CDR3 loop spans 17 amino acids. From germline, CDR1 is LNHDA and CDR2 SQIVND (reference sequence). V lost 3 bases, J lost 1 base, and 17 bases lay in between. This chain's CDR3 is CASSIKRAVKGTDTQYF. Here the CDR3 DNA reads TGTGCCAGTAGTATTAAGAGAGCGGTTAAAGGCACAGATACGCAGTATTTT.

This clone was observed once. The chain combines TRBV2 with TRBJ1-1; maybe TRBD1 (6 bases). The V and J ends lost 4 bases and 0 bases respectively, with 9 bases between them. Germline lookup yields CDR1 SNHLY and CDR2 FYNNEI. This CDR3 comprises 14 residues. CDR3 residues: CASSGQDVNTEAFF. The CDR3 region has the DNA TGTGCCAGCAGTGGACAGGATGTGAACACTGAAGCTTTCTTT.

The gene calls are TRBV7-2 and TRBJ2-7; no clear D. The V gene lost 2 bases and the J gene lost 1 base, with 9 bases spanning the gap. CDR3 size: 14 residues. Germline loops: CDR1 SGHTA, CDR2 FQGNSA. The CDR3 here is CASSLNFQSYEQYF. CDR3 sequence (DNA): TGTGCCAGCAGCTTAAATTTTCAGTCCTACGAGCAGTACTTC. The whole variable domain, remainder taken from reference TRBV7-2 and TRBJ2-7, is GAGVSQSPSNKVTEKGKDVELRCDPISGHTALYWYRQSLGQGLEFLIYFQGNSAPDKSGLPSDRFSAERTGGSVSTLTIQRTQQEDSAVYLCASSLNFQSYEQYFGPGTRLTVT.

The CDR3 protein is CASSPLELNTEAFF. CDR3 coding DNA: TGTGCCAGTAGTCCCTTAGAATTGAACACTGAAGCTTTCTTT. The rearrangement uses TRBV19 and TRBJ1-1, with D hard to call. This CDR3 has 14 amino acids. From germline, CDR1 is LNHDA and CDR2 SQIVND (reference sequence). Trimming pared 5 bases from V and 0 bases from J, leaving 10 bases between.

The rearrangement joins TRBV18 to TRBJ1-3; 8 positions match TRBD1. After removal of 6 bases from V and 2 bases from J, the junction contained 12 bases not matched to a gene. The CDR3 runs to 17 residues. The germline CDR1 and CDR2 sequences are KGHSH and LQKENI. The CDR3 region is CASSKIVQGAAGNTIYF. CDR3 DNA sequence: TGTGCCAGCTCCAAAATCGTCCAGGGGGCGGCTGGAAACACCATATATTTT.

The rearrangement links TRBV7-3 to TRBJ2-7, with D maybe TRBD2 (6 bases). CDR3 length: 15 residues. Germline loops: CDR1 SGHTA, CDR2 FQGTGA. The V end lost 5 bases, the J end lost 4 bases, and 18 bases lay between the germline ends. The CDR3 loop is CASSPSPEGWYEQYF. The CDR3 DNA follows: TGTGCCAGCAGCCCTTCTCCGGAGGGTTGGTACGAGCAGTACTTC.

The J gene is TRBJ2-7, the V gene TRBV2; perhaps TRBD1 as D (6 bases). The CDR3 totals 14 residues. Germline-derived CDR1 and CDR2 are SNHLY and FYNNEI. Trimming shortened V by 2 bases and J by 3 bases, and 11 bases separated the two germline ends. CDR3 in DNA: TGTGCCAGCAGTGAACGGGACAAGTTCTACGAGCAGTACTTC. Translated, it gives CASSERDKFYEQYF.

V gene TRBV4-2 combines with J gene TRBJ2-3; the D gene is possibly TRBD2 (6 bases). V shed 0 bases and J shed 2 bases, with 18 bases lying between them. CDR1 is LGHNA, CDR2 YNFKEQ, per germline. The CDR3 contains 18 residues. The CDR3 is CASSQDSARTKLTDTQYF. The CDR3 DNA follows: TGTGCCAGCAGCCAAGACTCTGCTAGGACTAAACTCACAGATACGCAGTATTTT.

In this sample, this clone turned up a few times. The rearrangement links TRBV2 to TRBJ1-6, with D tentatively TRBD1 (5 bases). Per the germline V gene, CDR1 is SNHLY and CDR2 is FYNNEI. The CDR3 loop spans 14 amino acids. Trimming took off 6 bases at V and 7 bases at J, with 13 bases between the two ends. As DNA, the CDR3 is TGTGCCAGCAGGGCAGGGTTGGGGAATTCACCCCTCCACTTT. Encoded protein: CASRAGLGNSPLHF.

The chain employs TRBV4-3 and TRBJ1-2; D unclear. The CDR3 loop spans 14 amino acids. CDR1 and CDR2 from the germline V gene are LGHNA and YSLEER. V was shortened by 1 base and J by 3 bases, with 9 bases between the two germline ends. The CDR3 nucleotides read TGCGCCAGCAGCCAAGCTGAAGCGGACTATGGCTACACCTTC. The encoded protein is CASSQAEADYGYTF.

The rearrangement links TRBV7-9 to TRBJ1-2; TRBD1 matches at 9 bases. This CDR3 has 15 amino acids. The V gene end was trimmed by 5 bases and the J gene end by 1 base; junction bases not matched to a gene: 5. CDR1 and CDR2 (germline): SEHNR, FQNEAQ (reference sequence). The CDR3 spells CASSQPGQGNYGYTF. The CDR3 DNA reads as TGTGCCAGCAGCCAGCCGGGACAGGGTAACTATGGCTACACCTTC.

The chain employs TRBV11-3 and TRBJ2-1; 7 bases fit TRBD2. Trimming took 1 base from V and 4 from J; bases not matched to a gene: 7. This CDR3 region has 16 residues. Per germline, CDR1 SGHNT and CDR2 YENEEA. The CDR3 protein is CASSLARPSGYNEQFF. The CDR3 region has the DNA TGTGCCAGCAGCTTAGCCAGGCCTAGCGGATACAATGAGCAGTTCTTC.

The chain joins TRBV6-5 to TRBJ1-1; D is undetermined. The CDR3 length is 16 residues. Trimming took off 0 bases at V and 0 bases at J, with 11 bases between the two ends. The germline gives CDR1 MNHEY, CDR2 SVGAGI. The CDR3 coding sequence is TGTGCCAGCAGTTACTCTATAGGAGTGGTGAACACTGAAGCTTTCTTT. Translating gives CASSYSIGVVNTEAFF.

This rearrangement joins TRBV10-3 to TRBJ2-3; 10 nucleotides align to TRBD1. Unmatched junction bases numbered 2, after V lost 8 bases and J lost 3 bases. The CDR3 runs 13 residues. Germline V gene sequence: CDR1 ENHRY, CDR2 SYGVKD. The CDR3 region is CAISGQGTDTQYF. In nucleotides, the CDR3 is TGTGCCATCTCGGGACAGGGGACAGATACGCAGTATTTT.

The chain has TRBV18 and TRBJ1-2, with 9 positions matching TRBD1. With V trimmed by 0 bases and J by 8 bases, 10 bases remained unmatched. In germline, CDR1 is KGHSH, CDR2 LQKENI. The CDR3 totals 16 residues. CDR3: CASSPPGDRGAEGYTF. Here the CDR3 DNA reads TGTGCCAGCTCACCACCGGGAGACAGGGGGGCTGAAGGCTACACCTTC.

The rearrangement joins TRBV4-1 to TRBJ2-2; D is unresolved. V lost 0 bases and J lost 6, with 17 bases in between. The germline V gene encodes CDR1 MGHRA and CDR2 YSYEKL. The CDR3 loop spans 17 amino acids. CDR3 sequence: CASSQDSNYVVPGELFF. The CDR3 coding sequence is TGCGCCAGCAGCCAAGATTCTAACTACGTAGTGCCCGGGGAGCTGTTTTTT.

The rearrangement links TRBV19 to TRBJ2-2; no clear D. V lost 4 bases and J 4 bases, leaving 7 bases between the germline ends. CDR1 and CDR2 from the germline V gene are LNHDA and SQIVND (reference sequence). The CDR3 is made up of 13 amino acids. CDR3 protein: CASSRSFTGELFF. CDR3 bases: TGTGCCAGTAGTAGAAGCTTCACCGGGGAGCTGTTTTTT.